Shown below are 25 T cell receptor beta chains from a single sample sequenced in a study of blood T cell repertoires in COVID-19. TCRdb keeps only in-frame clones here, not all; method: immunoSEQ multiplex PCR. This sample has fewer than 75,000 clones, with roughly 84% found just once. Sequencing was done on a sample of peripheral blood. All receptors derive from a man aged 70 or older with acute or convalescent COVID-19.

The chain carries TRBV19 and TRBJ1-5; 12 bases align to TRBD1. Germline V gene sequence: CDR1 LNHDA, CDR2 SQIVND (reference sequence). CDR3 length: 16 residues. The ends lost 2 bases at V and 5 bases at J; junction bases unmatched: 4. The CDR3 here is CASSIRRDRGHQPQHF. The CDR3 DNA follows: TGTGCCAGTAGTATAAGAAGGGACAGGGGGCATCAGCCCCAGCATTTT.

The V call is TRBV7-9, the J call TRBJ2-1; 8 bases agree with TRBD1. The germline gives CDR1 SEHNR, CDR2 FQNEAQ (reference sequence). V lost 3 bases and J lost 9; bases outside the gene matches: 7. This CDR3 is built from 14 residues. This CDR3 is CASSLRTGPSEQFF. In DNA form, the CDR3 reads TGTGCCAGCAGCTTGAGGACAGGGCCTTCTGAGCAGTTCTTC.

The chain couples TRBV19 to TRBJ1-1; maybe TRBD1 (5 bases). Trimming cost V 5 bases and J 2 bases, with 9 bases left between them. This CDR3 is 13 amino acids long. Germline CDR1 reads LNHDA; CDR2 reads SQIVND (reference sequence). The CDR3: CASSRQRNTEAFF. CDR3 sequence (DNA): TGTGCCAGTAGTCGACAGAGAAACACTGAAGCTTTCTTT.

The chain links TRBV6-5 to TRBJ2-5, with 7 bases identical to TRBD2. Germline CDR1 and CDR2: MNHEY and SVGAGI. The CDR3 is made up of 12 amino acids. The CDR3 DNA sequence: TGTGTGCTGGCGGGGGAAAAAGAGACCCAGTACTTC. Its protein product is CVLAGEKETQYF.

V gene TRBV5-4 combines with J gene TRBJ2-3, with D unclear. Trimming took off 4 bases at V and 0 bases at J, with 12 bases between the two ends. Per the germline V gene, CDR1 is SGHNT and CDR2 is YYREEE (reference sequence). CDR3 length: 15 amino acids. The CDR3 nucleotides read TGTGCCAGCAGCCTGGGTCCTGCGAGCACAGATACGCAGTATTTT. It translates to CASSLGPASTDTQYF. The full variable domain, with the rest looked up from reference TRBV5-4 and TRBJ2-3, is ETGVTQSPTHLIKTRGQQVTLRCSSQSGHNTVSWYQQALGQGPQFIFQYYREEENGRGNFPPRFSGLQFPNYSSELNVNALELDDSALYLCASSLGPASTDTQYFGPGTRLTVL.

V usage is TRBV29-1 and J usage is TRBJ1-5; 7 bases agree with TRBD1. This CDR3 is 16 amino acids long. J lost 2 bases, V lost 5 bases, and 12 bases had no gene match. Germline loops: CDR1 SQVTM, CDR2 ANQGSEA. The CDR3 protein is CSVSIPGGTGNQPQHF. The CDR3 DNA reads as TGCAGCGTTTCAATACCAGGGGGAACGGGCAATCAGCCCCAGCATTTT.

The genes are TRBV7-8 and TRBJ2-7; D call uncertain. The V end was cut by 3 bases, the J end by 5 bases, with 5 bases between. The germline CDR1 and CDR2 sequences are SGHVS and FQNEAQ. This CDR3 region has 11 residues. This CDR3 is CASSLADEQYF. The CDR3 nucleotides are TGTGCCAGCAGCTTGGCGGACGAGCAGTACTTC.

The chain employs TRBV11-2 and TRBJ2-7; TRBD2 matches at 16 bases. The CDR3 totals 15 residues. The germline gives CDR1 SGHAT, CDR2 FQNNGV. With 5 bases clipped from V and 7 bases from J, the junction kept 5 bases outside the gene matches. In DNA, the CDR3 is TGTGCCAGCAGCCCAGGGACTAGCGGGAGGGGGGAGCAGTACTTC. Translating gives CASSPGTSGRGEQYF.

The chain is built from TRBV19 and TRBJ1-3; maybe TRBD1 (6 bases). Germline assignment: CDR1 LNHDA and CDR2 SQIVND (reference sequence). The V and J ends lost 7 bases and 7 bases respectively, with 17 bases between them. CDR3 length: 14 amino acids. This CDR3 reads CASMRTTQGNTIYF. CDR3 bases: TGTGCCAGTATGCGTACCACTCAGGGGAACACCATATATTTT.

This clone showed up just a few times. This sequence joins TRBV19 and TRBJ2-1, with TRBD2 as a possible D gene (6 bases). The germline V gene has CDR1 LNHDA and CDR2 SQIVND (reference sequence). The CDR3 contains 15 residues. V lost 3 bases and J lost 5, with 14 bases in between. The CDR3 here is CASSIGLASNNEQFF. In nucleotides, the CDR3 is TGTGCCAGTAGTATTGGGCTAGCGAGTAACAATGAGCAGTTCTTC.

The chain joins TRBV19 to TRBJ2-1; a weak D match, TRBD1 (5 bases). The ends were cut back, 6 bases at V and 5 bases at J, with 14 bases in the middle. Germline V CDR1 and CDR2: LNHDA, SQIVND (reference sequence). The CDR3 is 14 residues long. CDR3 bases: TGTGCCAGTAGGTACTCCAGGGAAAACAATGAGCAGTTCTTC. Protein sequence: CASRYSRENNEQFF.

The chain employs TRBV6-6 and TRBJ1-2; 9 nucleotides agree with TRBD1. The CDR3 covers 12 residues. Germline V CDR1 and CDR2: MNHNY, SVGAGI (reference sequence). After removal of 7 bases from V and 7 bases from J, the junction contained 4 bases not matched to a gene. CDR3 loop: CASMGQGSGYTF. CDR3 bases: TGTGCCAGCATGGGACAGGGTAGTGGCTACACCTTC.

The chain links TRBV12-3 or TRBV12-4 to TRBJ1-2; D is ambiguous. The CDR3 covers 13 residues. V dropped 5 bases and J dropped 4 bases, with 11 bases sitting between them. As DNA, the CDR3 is TGTGCCAGCAGTCCAAGCGGCTTCTATGGCTACACCTTC. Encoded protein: CASSPSGFYGYTF.

CDR3 loop: CASSLRGPTAYGLETQYF. Here the CDR3 DNA reads TGTGCCAGCAGTTTAAGAGGGCCAACCGCCTATGGTTTAGAGACCCAGTACTTC. V gene TRBV27 combines with J gene TRBJ2-5; D may be TRBD2 (5 bases). Germline assignment: CDR1 MNHEY and CDR2 SMNVEV (reference sequence). The CDR3 length is 18 residues. Deletions cut 2 bases from V and 4 bases from J, with 23 bases between.

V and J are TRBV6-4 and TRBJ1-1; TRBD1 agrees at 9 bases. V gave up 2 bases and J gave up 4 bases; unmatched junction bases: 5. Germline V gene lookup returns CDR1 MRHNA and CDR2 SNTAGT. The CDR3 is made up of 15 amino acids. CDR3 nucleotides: TGTGCCAGCAGTGACACGACAGGGGGGTCCACTGAAGCTTTCTTT. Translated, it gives CASSDTTGGSTEAFF.

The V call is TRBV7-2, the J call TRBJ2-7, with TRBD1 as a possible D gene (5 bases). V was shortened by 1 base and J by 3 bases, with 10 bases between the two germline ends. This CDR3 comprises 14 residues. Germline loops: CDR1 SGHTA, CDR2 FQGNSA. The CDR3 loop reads CASSLGQGNYEQYF. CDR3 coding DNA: TGTGCCAGCAGCTTAGGGCAGGGAAACTACGAGCAGTACTTC. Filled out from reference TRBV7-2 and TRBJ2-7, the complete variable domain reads GAGVSQSPSNKVTEKGKDVELRCDPISGHTALYWYRQSLGQGLEFLIYFQGNSAPDKSGLPSDRFSAERTGGSVSTLTIQRTQQEDSAVYLCASSLGQGNYEQYFGPGTRLTVT.

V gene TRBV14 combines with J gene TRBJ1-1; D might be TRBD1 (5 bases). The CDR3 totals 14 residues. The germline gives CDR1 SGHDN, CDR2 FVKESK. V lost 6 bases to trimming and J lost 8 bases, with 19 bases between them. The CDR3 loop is CASSPTRGGGEAFF. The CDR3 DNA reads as TGTGCCAGCAGTCCTACAAGGGGCGGGGGAGAAGCTTTCTTT.

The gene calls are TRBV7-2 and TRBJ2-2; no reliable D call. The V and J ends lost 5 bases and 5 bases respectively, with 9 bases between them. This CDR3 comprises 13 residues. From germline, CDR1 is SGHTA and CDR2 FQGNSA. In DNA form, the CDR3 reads TGTGCCAGCAGCCCTAGACGTACCGGGGAGCTGTTTTTT. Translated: CASSPRRTGELFF.

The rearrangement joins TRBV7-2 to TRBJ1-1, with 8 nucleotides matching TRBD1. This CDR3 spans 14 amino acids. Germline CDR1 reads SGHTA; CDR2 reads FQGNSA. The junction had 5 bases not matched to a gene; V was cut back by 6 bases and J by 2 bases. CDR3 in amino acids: CASRYDRGNTEAFF. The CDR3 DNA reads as TGTGCCAGCAGGTACGACAGGGGAAACACTGAAGCTTTCTTT.

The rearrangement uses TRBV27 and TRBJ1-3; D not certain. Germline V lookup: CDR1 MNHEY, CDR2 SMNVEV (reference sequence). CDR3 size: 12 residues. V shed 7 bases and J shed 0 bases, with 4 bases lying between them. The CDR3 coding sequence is TGTGCCAGCAAGAGCTCTGGAAACACCATATATTTT. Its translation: CASKSSGNTIYF.

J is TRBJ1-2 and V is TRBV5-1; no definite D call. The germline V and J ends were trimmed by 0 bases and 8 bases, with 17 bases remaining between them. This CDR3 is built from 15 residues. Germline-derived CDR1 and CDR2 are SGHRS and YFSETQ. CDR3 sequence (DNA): TGCGCCAGCAGCTTGGCCGCGATAGAACGAGGCGGCTACACCTTC. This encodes CASSLAAIERGGYTF.

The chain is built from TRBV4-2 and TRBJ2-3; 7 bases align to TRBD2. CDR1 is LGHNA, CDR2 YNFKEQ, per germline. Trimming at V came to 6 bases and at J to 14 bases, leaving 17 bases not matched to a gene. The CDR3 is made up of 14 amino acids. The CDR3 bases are TGTGCCAGCAGTCCGGACGGCTTAGCGGGCCATTGGTATTTT. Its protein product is CASSPDGLAGHWYF.

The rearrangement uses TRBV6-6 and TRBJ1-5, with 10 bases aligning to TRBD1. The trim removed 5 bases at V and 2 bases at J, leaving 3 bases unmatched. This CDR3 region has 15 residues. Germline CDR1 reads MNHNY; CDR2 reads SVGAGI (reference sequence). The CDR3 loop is CASSRDRGGNQPQHF. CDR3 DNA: TGTGCCAGCAGTCGGGACAGGGGTGGCAATCAGCCCCAGCATTTT.

CDR3 sequence (DNA): TGCGCCAGCAGCTTGTACGGGGGTTGGGAGACCCAGTACTTC. Translated: CASSLYGGWETQYF. V and J are TRBV5-1 and TRBJ2-5; the D gene is possibly TRBD2 (6 bases). Germline V lookup: CDR1 SGHRS, CDR2 YFSETQ. V was clipped by 1 base and J by 5 bases, with 12 bases between them. The CDR3 has 14 residues.

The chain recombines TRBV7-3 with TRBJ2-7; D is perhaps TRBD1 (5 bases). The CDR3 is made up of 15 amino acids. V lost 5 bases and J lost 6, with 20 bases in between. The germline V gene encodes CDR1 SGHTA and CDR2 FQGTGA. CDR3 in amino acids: CASSARTGSLSEQYF. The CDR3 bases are TGTGCCAGCAGCGCCCGAACAGGCTCGCTCTCCGAGCAGTACTTC.